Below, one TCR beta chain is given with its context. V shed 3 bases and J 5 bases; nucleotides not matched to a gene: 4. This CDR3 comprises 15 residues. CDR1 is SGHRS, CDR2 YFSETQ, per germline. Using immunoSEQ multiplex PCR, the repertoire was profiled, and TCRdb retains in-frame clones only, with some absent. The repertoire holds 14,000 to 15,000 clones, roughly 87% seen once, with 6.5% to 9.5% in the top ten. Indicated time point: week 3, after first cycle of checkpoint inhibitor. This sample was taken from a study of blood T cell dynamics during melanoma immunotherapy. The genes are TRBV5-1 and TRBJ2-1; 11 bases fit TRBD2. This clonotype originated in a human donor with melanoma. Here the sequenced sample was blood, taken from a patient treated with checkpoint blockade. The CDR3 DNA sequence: TGCGCCAGCAGCTCCTTAGCGGGAGGGAACAATGAGCAGTTCTTC. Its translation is CASSSLAGGNNEQFF.